This entry lists 27 T cell receptor beta chains sequenced from one sample in a study of cytomegalovirus exposure and HLA in healthy donors (dated by TCRdb to 2017 to 2019). The library was obtained by the immunoSEQ multiplex PCR assay. The multiplex PCR relied on a mix of 60 forward primers for TCR Vbeta segments and 13 reverse primers for TCR Jbeta segments. The table was pulled from immuneACCESS by TCRdb, which kept in-frame rearrangements only. Such tables lose some clones; where checked, under half of the loss comes from unresolved V genes, and the rest has no known cause. The sample contains over 150,000 clones, around 74% of them found a single time. Clones ranked in the top ten supply approximately 2.9% of the sample. Input material: PBMCs. Receptors originate from a male donor in good health and CMV-seronegative.

The chain links TRBV7-9 to TRBJ2-5; no definite D call. The DNA end is a closer match to TRBJ2-7, so the J assignment may be wrong. The CDR3 spans 12 residues. The germline CDR1 and CDR2 sequences are SEHNR and FQNEAQ (reference sequence). CDR3 amino acids: CASSSVSYEQYF. The CDR3, as DNA: TGTGCCAGCAGCTCCGTCTCCTACGAGCAGTACTTC.

Notes on this clone: The same CDR3 also results from other DNA sequences found in this sample. The CDR3 reads CASSSGQGDQPQHF. DNA for the CDR3: TGTGCCAGCAGTTCCGGACAGGGGGATCAGCCCCAGCATTTT. The chain recombines TRBV6-5 with TRBJ1-5, with 10 bases matching TRBD1. The V segment lost 4 bases and the J segment 5 bases; nucleotides outside the gene matches: 2. This CDR3 has 14 amino acids. Germline V CDR1 and CDR2: MNHEY, SVGAGI.

The chain couples TRBV2 to TRBJ2-3; 9 nucleotides match TRBD2. J lost 7 bases, V lost 9 bases, and 11 bases had no gene match. CDR3 length: 14 residues. Germline V gene sequence: CDR1 SNHLY, CDR2 FYNNEI. CDR3 coding DNA: TGTGCCAGGAATACCGGTAGCGGGGGCCATACGCAGTATTTT. Protein: CARNTGSGGHTQYF.

The chain carries TRBV27 and TRBJ1-1; 7 nucleotides align to TRBD1. This CDR3 region has 16 residues. J was trimmed by 1 base and V by 1 base; bases with no gene match: 6. The germline V gene has CDR1 MNHEY and CDR2 SMNVEV (reference sequence). The chain's CDR3 is CASSLFEGTANTEAFF. In DNA, the CDR3 is TGTGCCAGCAGTTTATTCGAGGGGACAGCGAACACTGAAGCTTTCTTT.

The chain has TRBV4-2 and TRBJ1-1, with D possibly matching TRBD1 (5 bases). Between the trimmed V and J ends, which lost 3 bases and 1 base, there was a span of 12 bases. This CDR3 contains 15 residues. The V gene's germline CDR1 is LGHNA and CDR2 YNFKEQ. The CDR3 DNA is TGTGCCAGCAGCCACATTCCGGGGGAGAACACTGAAGCTTTCTTT. Translation: CASSHIPGENTEAFF.

The CDR3 loop reads CASSRSGTGGVYEQYF. In nucleotides, the CDR3 is TGTGCCAGCAGCCGCAGCGGGACAGGGGGCGTTTACGAGCAGTACTTC. The gene calls are TRBV7-9 and TRBJ2-7, with 12 positions matching TRBD1. Losses at the gene ends were 5 bases for V and 4 bases for J; bases not matched to a gene: 9. Per the germline V gene, CDR1 is SEHNR and CDR2 is FQNEAQ (reference sequence). The CDR3 runs 16 residues.

This chain connects TRBV19 to TRBJ2-3; 7 nucleotides agree with TRBD2. After removal of 5 bases from V and 6 bases from J, the junction contained 8 bases not matched to a gene. In germline, CDR1 is LNHDA, CDR2 SQIVND (reference sequence). CDR3 size: 14 residues. CDR3 amino acids: CASSPRGVGDTQYF. Here the CDR3 DNA reads TGTGCCAGTAGTCCCCGGGGGGTCGGGGATACGCAGTATTTT.

The CDR3 loop reads CAWSVTGPEAFF. CDR3 bases: TGTGCCTGGAGTGTAACAGGCCCTGAAGCTTTCTTT. This chain joins TRBV30 and TRBJ1-1; maybe TRBD1 (5 bases). Germline-derived CDR1 and CDR2 are GTSNPN and SVGIG (reference sequence). The V end lost 0 bases, the J end lost 6 bases, and 8 bases lay between the germline ends. The CDR3 loop spans 12 amino acids.

The chain uses TRBV4-2 and TRBJ1-1; 8 bases line up with TRBD1. V dropped 4 bases and J dropped 7; count of bases not matched to a gene: 8. This CDR3 is 14 amino acids long. From germline, CDR1 is LGHNA and CDR2 YNFKEQ. CDR3: CASSRSGQGSEAFF. Here the CDR3 DNA reads TGTGCCAGCAGCCGCTCCGGACAGGGAAGTGAAGCTTTCTTT.

This chain joins TRBV6-4 and TRBJ2-3, with unresolved D. Germline V gene data show CDR1 as MRHNA and CDR2 as SNTAGT. V was clipped by 0 bases and J by 4 bases, with 11 bases between them. There are 15 residues in the CDR3. This chain's CDR3 is CASSDSPESADTQYF. CDR3 in DNA: TGTGCCAGCAGTGACTCGCCGGAAAGCGCAGATACGCAGTATTTT.

The genes are TRBV6-5 and TRBJ2-3; D is perhaps TRBD1 (7 bases). Germline values: CDR1 MNHEY, CDR2 SVGAGI. The length of the CDR3 is 14 residues. Between the trimmed V and J ends, which lost 1 base and 7 bases, there was a span of 12 bases. CDR3 loop: CASSYLAGGHTQYF. The CDR3 DNA follows: TGTGCCAGCAGTTACTTGGCAGGGGGGCATACGCAGTATTTT.

This rearrangement joins TRBV12-1 to TRBJ1-2; the D call of TRBD1 is as the table states it, not checked on the DNA. TRBV12-1 is listed as a pseudogene. The CDR3 has 14 residues. The CDR3 sequence is CASSSTGFDYGYTF. As DNA, the CDR3 is TGTGCCAGCAGCTCGACAGGCTTCGACTATGGCTACACCTTC.

This chain connects TRBV6-6 to TRBJ1-6, with D hard to call. V was trimmed by 5 bases and J by 6 bases, leaving 14 bases between them. The CDR3 is 15 residues long. Germline V gene sequence: CDR1 MNHNY, CDR2 SVGAGI (reference sequence). The CDR3 here is CASSSITIFNSPLHF. CDR3 DNA: TGTGCCAGCAGTAGTATAACAATTTTTAATTCACCCCTCCACTTT.

The V gene is TRBV6-6, the J gene TRBJ1-5; D is uncertain. The V end was cut by 6 bases, the J end by 7 bases, with 16 bases between. The germline CDR1 and CDR2 sequences are MNHNY and SVGAGI (reference sequence). There are 14 residues in the CDR3. The CDR3 DNA follows: TGTGCCAGCAGACTAGACGCGTCCGGCCAGCCCCAGCATTTT. Translating gives CASRLDASGQPQHF.

J is TRBJ1-2 and V is TRBV6-5; D not resolved. Trimming stripped 0 bases from V and 8 bases from J, with 16 bases between. CDR3 length: 15 amino acids. Germline V CDR1 and CDR2: MNHEY, SVGAGI. This chain's CDR3 is CASSYSFAQAVGYTF. For the CDR3, the DNA is TGTGCCAGCAGTTACTCTTTCGCGCAGGCTGTGGGCTACACCTTC.

The V gene is TRBV27, the J gene TRBJ2-3, with D possibly TRBD1 on 6 matching bases. V lost 5 bases and J lost 1, with 16 bases in between. Germline V gene sequence: CDR1 MNHEY, CDR2 SMNVEV (reference sequence). The CDR3 has 16 residues. DNA for the CDR3: TGTGCCAGCAGTCAATCGGACAGTTTACGCACAGATACGCAGTATTTT. Amino acid sequence: CASSQSDSLRTDTQYF.

This clone has only one observation. V is TRBV28 and J is TRBJ1-2; no firm D call. Trimming left V 6 bases short and J 1 base short, with 9 bases between. CDR1 and CDR2 from the germline V gene are MDHEN and SYDVKM. CDR3 length equals 13 residues. CDR3: CASSREINYGYTF. CDR3 coding DNA: TGTGCCAGCAGCCGGGAGATTAACTATGGCTACACCTTC.

The chain is built from TRBV27 and TRBJ1-6; D gene unclear. The V gene lost 6 bases and the J gene lost 7 bases, with 13 bases spanning the gap. CDR3 size: 14 residues. The germline V gene has CDR1 MNHEY and CDR2 SMNVEV (reference sequence). Written as DNA, the CDR3 is TGTGCCAGCAGGCTACCCACACAGAATTCACCCCTCCACTTT. As protein: CASRLPTQNSPLHF.

The CDR3 loop reads CASSQGQGLGEQFF. CDR3 in DNA: TGCGCCAGCAGCCAAGGACAGGGCCTTGGTGAGCAGTTCTTC. The gene calls are TRBV4-1 and TRBJ2-1; TRBD1 aligns across 7 bases. J gave up 9 bases and V 1 base, and 6 bases lay outside the gene matches. The germline V gene has CDR1 MGHRA and CDR2 YSYEKL. CDR3 length: 14 residues.

This clone was detected a few times. The V and J genes are TRBV10-2 and TRBJ1-1; 9 positions match TRBD1. The CDR3 is made up of 13 amino acids. Trimming removed 7 bases from V and 3 bases from J; junction bases left unmatched: 3. The germline V gene has CDR1 WSHSY and CDR2 SAAADI. The CDR3 loop reads CASTGTGYTEAFF. DNA for the CDR3: TGCGCCAGCACCGGGACAGGGTACACTGAAGCTTTCTTT.

This clone was detected once. The V gene is TRBV30, the J gene TRBJ1-6; D might be TRBD1 (6 bases). Germline loops: CDR1 GTSNPN, CDR2 SVGIG (reference sequence). V gave up 3 bases and J gave up 10 bases, with 13 bases separating them. This CDR3 spans 13 amino acids. The CDR3 loop is CAWSLQGHSPLHF. The CDR3 region has the DNA TGTGCCTGGAGCCTACAGGGTCACTCACCCCTCCACTTT.

The chain links TRBV7-3 to TRBJ2-7, with D possibly matching TRBD2 (6 bases). The CDR3 is made up of 13 amino acids. V lost 4 bases and J lost 5, with 12 bases in between. The germline V gene has CDR1 SGHTA and CDR2 FQGTGA. CDR3: CASSWRSGDEQYF. The DNA for the CDR3 is TGTGCCAGCAGCTGGCGTTCGGGGGACGAGCAGTACTTC.

The V and J genes are TRBV19 and TRBJ2-3; 9 positions agree with TRBD1. Per the germline V gene, CDR1 is LNHDA and CDR2 is SQIVND (reference sequence). V was clipped by 4 bases and J by 3 bases; unmatched bases: 8. The CDR3 is 16 amino acids. This CDR3 is CASSTLGTGRTDTQYF. The DNA for the CDR3 is TGTGCCAGTAGTACCCTCGGGACAGGGAGGACAGATACGCAGTATTTT.

The chain joins TRBV6-5 to TRBJ1-2, with D unresolved. The V and J ends lost 0 bases and 4 bases respectively, with 12 bases between them. Germline CDR1 and CDR2: MNHEY and SVGAGI. This CDR3 comprises 15 residues. The DNA of the CDR3 is TGTGCCAGCAGTTACTCCCCGGGAGCGGCCTATGGCTACACCTTC. Translation gives CASSYSPGAAYGYTF.

V and J are TRBV19 and TRBJ1-1; 7 bases line up with TRBD1. Germline CDR1 LNHDA, CDR2 SQIVND (reference sequence). J gave up 0 bases and V 7 bases, and 5 bases lay outside the gene matches. The CDR3 loop spans 14 amino acids. CDR3 DNA: TGTGCCAGTAACTGGGACAGCATGAACACTGAAGCTTTCTTT. Translation: CASNWDSMNTEAFF.

The rearrangement joins TRBV6-5 to TRBJ1-5; tentative D call: TRBD1 (5 bases). Germline CDR1 and CDR2: MNHEY and SVGAGI. The CDR3 extends over 14 amino acids. With 0 bases removed from V and 3 bases from J, the gap between germline ends came to 6 bases. Here the CDR3 reads CASSYSGHNQPQHF. The CDR3 region has the DNA TGTGCCAGCAGTTACTCGGGGCACAATCAGCCCCAGCATTTT.

J is TRBJ1-5 and V is TRBV18; 7 bases match TRBD1. The trim removed 2 bases at V and 1 base at J, leaving 2 bases unmatched. Germline V gene data show CDR1 as KGHSH and CDR2 as LQKENI. This CDR3 region has 15 residues. DNA for the CDR3: TGTGCCAGCTCACCAGAGACAGGGAGCAATCAGCCCCAGCATTTT. Protein product: CASSPETGSNQPQHF.